The 23 T cell receptor beta chains below were found in one sample sequenced in a study of blood T cell repertoires in COVID-19. TCRdb's copy holds only in-frame clones and misses some; the assay was immunoSEQ multiplex PCR. In the table there are about 73,000 clones, about four fifths of which are singletons. Sequencing used peripheral blood. These receptors originate from a human donor in a cohort sampled during active COVID-19.

This clone was seen a single time. V gene TRBV11-2 combines with J gene TRBJ2-2; 8 positions agree with TRBD2. The CDR3 runs 16 residues. Germline loops: CDR1 SGHAT, CDR2 FQNNGV. V lost 3 bases, J lost 6 bases, and 9 bases stayed unmatched. The CDR3 reads CASSFGSGGASGELFF. The CDR3 coding sequence is TGTGCCAGCAGCTTCGGGAGCGGGGGAGCATCCGGGGAGCTGTTTTTT. Variable domain in full (rest from reference TRBV11-2 and TRBJ2-2): EAGVAQSPRYKIIEKRQSVAFWCNPISGHATLYWYQQILGQGPKLLIQFQNNGVVDDSQLPKDRFSAERLKGVDSTLKIQPAKLEDSAVYLCASSFGSGGASGELFFGEGSRLTVL.

V is TRBV19 and J is TRBJ2-1; 10 nucleotides agree with TRBD2. This CDR3 is 16 amino acids long. Germline CDR1 and CDR2: LNHDA and SQIVND (reference sequence). After removal of 5 bases from V and 9 bases from J, the junction contained 13 bases not matched to a gene. This CDR3 reads CASSSLSGGAKLEQFF. The CDR3 DNA is TGTGCCAGTAGTTCCTTAAGCGGGGGGGCCAAGCTTGAGCAGTTCTTC.

The rearrangement uses TRBV14 and TRBJ1-2, with 8 bases that match TRBD1. The CDR3 covers 14 residues. After removal of 3 bases from V and 3 bases from J, the junction contained 3 bases not matched to a gene. Germline loops: CDR1 SGHDN, CDR2 FVKESK. The CDR3 spells CASSQTGVHYGYTF. The CDR3 coding sequence is TGTGCCAGCAGCCAGACAGGGGTTCACTATGGCTACACCTTC. The whole variable domain, remainder taken from reference TRBV14 and TRBJ1-2, is EAGVTQFPSHSVIEKGQTVTLRCDPISGHDNLYWYRRVMGKEIKFLLHFVKESKQDESGMPNNRFLAERTGGTYSTLKVQPAELEDSGVYFCASSQTGVHYGYTFGSGTRLTVV.

This clone was seen once. This chain uses TRBV7-2 with TRBJ2-1, with 11 bases matching TRBD2. CDR3 size: 13 residues. CDR1 and CDR2 from the germline V gene are SGHTA and FQGNSA. V lost 4 bases, J lost 12 bases, and 5 bases stayed unmatched. The CDR3: CASSSLAGGTQFF. The CDR3 nucleotides are TGTGCCAGCAGCTCCTTAGCGGGGGGGACGCAGTTCTTC.

CDR3 nucleotide sequence: TGTGCCAGCAGCTCCGGGGATGTGGATGAAAAACTGTTTTTT. It yields the protein CASSSGDVDEKLFF. This chain connects TRBV7-6 to TRBJ1-4; D gene uncertain. CDR1 and CDR2 (germline): SGHVS, FNYEAQ. Trimming took 4 bases from V and 6 from J, leaving 12 bases between them. The length of the CDR3 is 14 residues.

V is TRBV7-2 and J is TRBJ2-1; 11 bases agree with TRBD2. V lost 1 base to trimming and J lost 7 bases; unmatched junction nucleotides: 3. The CDR3 length is 15 residues. Germline values: CDR1 SGHTA, CDR2 FQGNSA. Here the CDR3 reads CASSLVAGGRNEQFF. In nucleotides, the CDR3 is TGTGCCAGCAGCTTAGTAGCGGGGGGGCGTAATGAGCAGTTCTTC.

The chain combines TRBV7-2 with TRBJ1-4; a possible D gene is TRBD1 (5 bases). This CDR3 contains 16 residues. The germline V gene has CDR1 SGHTA and CDR2 FQGNSA. V was cut by 1 base and J by 2 bases, with 11 bases left in between. CDR3 in amino acids: CASSLGVAGTNEKLFF. CDR3 nucleotide sequence: TGTGCCAGCAGCTTAGGGGTTGCAGGGACTAATGAAAAACTGTTTTTT.

This chain links TRBV5-1 with TRBJ2-1; D unclear. Trimming took 4 bases from V and 0 from J, leaving 11 bases between them. This CDR3 comprises 15 residues. CDR1 and CDR2 from the germline V gene are SGHRS and YFSETQ. In DNA, the CDR3 is TGCGCCAGCAGCCCCACCATGAGCTCCTACAATGAGCAGTTCTTC. Its translation: CASSPTMSSYNEQFF.

V usage is TRBV9 and J usage is TRBJ1-2, with TRBD1 matching 8 bases. Germline assignment: CDR1 SGDLS and CDR2 YYNGEE. Germline trimming cut 3 bases from V and 2 bases from J; bases unmatched to any gene: 6. CDR3 length: 15 residues. In DNA form, the CDR3 reads TGTGCCAGCAGCGCCGAGACAGGGGCCAACTATGGCTACACCTTC. It codes for CASSAETGANYGYTF.

V is TRBV5-1 and J is TRBJ2-3, with 10 nucleotides matching TRBD1. This CDR3 has 14 residues. The junction had 4 bases not matched to a gene; V was cut back by 6 bases and J by 3 bases. Germline assignment: CDR1 SGHRS and CDR2 YFSETQ. The CDR3 loop reads CASMAGQGTDTQYF. The CDR3 coding sequence is TGCGCCAGCATGGCGGGACAGGGGACAGATACGCAGTATTTT.

This sequence joins TRBV2 and TRBJ2-7, with a possible D match to TRBD1 (6 bases). The CDR3 is 16 residues long. Germline values: CDR1 SNHLY, CDR2 FYNNEI. V was clipped by 4 bases and J by 0 bases, with 16 bases between them. The CDR3 sequence is CASSVSPSDSSYEQYF. The CDR3 DNA follows: TGTGCCAGCAGTGTTTCCCCCTCGGACAGCTCCTACGAGCAGTACTTC.

The chain uses TRBV6-5 and TRBJ2-3; TRBD2 might be the D (6 bases). The germline gives CDR1 MNHEY, CDR2 SVGAGI. There are 15 residues in the CDR3. Trimming took off 9 bases at V and 0 bases at J, with 16 bases between the two ends. The CDR3 bases are TGTGCCAGTCAGTCAGCCGGGACTAGCACAGATACGCAGTATTTT. Protein product: CASQSAGTSTDTQYF.

This clone was seen once. The chain recombines TRBV5-1 with TRBJ2-5; 12 nucleotides align to TRBD2. CDR3 size: 17 residues. In germline, CDR1 is SGHRS, CDR2 YFSETQ. Trimming at V came to 4 bases and at J to 5 bases, leaving 12 bases not matched to a gene. The CDR3 sequence: CASSPKTSGGWGETQYF. In nucleotides, the CDR3 is TGCGCCAGCAGCCCAAAGACTAGCGGGGGTTGGGGGGAGACCCAGTACTTC.

This chain links TRBV28 with TRBJ1-1, with a weak D call TRBD1 (5 bases). This CDR3 is 15 amino acids long. Germline values: CDR1 MDHEN, CDR2 SYDVKM. Trimming removed 1 base from V and 4 bases from J, with 13 bases in between. The CDR3 DNA reads TGTGCCAGCAGTTTATTGCTGGGGCCGGGCACTGAAGCTTTCTTT. Protein: CASSLLLGPGTEAFF.

The J gene is TRBJ2-1, the V gene TRBV11-2; 8 nucleotides align to TRBD2. The germline gives CDR1 SGHAT, CDR2 FQNNGV. The CDR3 has 15 amino acids. V was clipped by 4 bases and J by 2 bases; unmatched bases: 4. The CDR3 DNA follows: TGTGCCAGCAGCTGGAGCGGGGGCCCCTACAATGAGCAGTTCTTC. Translated, it gives CASSWSGGPYNEQFF.

The chain has TRBV28 and TRBJ1-3; D might be TRBD1 (5 bases). This CDR3 contains 13 residues. The germline V and J ends were trimmed by 8 bases and 4 bases, with 12 bases remaining between them. CDR1 is MDHEN, CDR2 SYDVKM, per germline. The CDR3 nucleotides are TGTGCCAGCGACAGTTCCTGGGGAAACACCATATATTTT. Amino acid sequence: CASDSSWGNTIYF.

V is TRBV5-1 and J is TRBJ1-3; D remains ambiguous. The CDR3 sequence is 14 residues long. Germline values: CDR1 SGHRS, CDR2 YFSETQ. V lost 1 base and J 0 bases, leaving 5 bases between the germline ends. CDR3 in amino acids: CASSLRSSGNTIYF. The DNA for the CDR3 is TGCGCCAGCAGCTTGCGGAGCTCTGGAAACACCATATATTTT.

V gene TRBV7-8 combines with J gene TRBJ1-2; tentatively, D is TRBD1 (5 bases). With 5 bases removed from V and 3 bases from J, the gap between germline ends came to 13 bases. Germline CDR1 reads SGHVS; CDR2 reads FQNEAQ. There are 14 residues in the CDR3. CDR3 sequence (DNA): TGTGCCAGCAGCCTAGAGCAGGGCTACTATGGCTACACCTTC. This translates into CASSLEQGYYGYTF. Filled out from reference TRBV7-8 and TRBJ1-2, the complete variable domain reads GAGVSQSPRYKVAKRGQDVALRCDPISGHVSLFWYQQALGQGPEFLTYFQNEAQLDKSGLPSDRFFAERPEGSVSTLKIQRTQQEDSAVYLCASSLEQGYYGYTFGSGTRLTVV.

This clone was found many times. The chain joins TRBV6-5 to TRBJ2-5; maybe TRBD1 (5 bases). The length of the CDR3 is 14 residues. V was shortened by 7 bases and J by 5 bases, with 17 bases between the two germline ends. The germline gives CDR1 MNHEY, CDR2 SVGAGI. The chain's CDR3 is CASKQVQAWETQYF. CDR3 bases: TGTGCCAGCAAACAGGTCCAAGCATGGGAGACCCAGTACTTC.

This clone was observed once. This rearrangement joins TRBV20-1 to TRBJ2-5, with TRBD2 matching 10 bases. Germline lookup yields CDR1 DFQATT and CDR2 SNEGSKA (reference sequence). The CDR3 has 15 residues. J was trimmed by 1 base and V by 3 bases; bases with no gene match: 5. The CDR3 DNA follows: TGCAGTGCTAGTTCGTTAGCGGGGGGCCAAGAGACCCAGTACTTC. Translation: CSASSLAGGQETQYF.

This chain uses TRBV28 with TRBJ1-2; TRBD1 is a possible D gene (6 bases). This CDR3 spans 14 amino acids. In germline, CDR1 is MDHEN, CDR2 SYDVKM. The germline V and J ends were trimmed by 3 bases and 4 bases, with 12 bases remaining between them. The CDR3 sequence: CASSFLGTPYGYTF. The DNA of the CDR3 is TGTGCCAGCAGTTTTCTTGGGACACCCTATGGCTACACCTTC.

V gene TRBV6-5 combines with J gene TRBJ1-4; D possibly corresponds to TRBD1 (5 bases). V gave up 5 bases and J gave up 1 base, with 5 bases separating them. The CDR3 is 13 residues long. The germline CDR1 and CDR2 sequences are MNHEY and SVGAGI. The CDR3 bases are TGTGCCAGCAGTCAGGGAACTAATGAAAAACTGTTTTTT. Translation: CASSQGTNEKLFF.

The chain has TRBV6-1 and TRBJ2-2, with a possible D match to TRBD1 (5 bases). Trimming removed 1 base at V and 5 bases at J, with 11 bases between. Looked up from germline, CDR1 is MNHNS and CDR2 is SASEGT. CDR3 size: 15 residues. DNA for the CDR3: TGTGCCAGCAGTGAAGTTGGGGCGCGAACCGGGGAGCTGTTTTTT. It translates to CASSEVGARTGELFF.